The 27 T cell receptor beta chains reported below all come from one sample, sequenced in a study of regulatory T cells in long-lasting Graves disease. Time point meaning: newly diagnosed GD, antithyroid drugs for less than 3 months. PBMC RNA served as the TCR library source. According to the study, TCR beta libraries were built with iRepertoire HTBI primers and CDR3-region Arm-PCR. Via MiXCR, TCRdb re-called the multiplex PCR reads, giving one row per CDR3 protein. Of 450,000 to 650,000 distinct CDR3 sequences detected, roughly 16% appear once; the ten largest clones hold approximately 25%. These records were also assigned to another study, of T cells in Graves' hyperthyroidism and ophthalmopathy.

The input for sequencing was peripheral blood mononuclear cells (PBMCs), taken at new diagnosis, from a patient treated with antithyroid drugs. All receptors derive from a woman aged 40 to 65 with Graves disease.

On this clonotype itself: Possible read error: a much larger clone is one base away. V and J are TRBV6-2 or TRBV6-3 and TRBJ2-5; 9 bases align to TRBD2. With 6 bases clipped from V and 4 bases from J, the junction kept 12 bases outside the gene matches. The germline CDR1 and CDR2 sequences are MNHEY and SVGEGT. The CDR3 sequence is 16 residues long. Here the CDR3 DNA reads TGTGCCAGCAGAAATTTAGCGGGGGCGAACCGAGAGACCCAGTACTTC. Amino acids: CASRNLAGANRETQYF.

This clonotype was counted only a few times. The rearrangement links TRBV15 to TRBJ1-1, with a tentative D call TRBD1 (5 bases). Germline values: CDR1 LNHNV, CDR2 YYDKDF (reference sequence). The CDR3 consists of 17 residues. V was cut by 0 bases and J by 1 base, with 15 bases left in between. CDR3 loop: CATSRDRGGLGNTEAFF. CDR3 DNA sequence: TGTGCCACCAGCAGAGATCGTGGGGGACTGGGGAACACTGAAGCTTTCTTT. The complete variable domain, with remaining parts taken from reference TRBV15 and TRBJ1-1, reads DAMVIQNPRYQVTQFGKPVTLSCSQTLNHNVMYWYQQKSSQAPKLLFHYYDKDFNNEADTPDNFQSRRPNTSFCFLDIRSPGLGDTAMYLCATSRDRGGLGNTEAFFGQGTRLTVV.

This sequence joins TRBV13 and TRBJ2-7, with 7 bases that match TRBD1. Trimming took 5 bases from V and 2 from J; bases not matched to a gene: 6. Looked up from germline, CDR1 is PRHDT and CDR2 is FYEKMQ (reference sequence). The CDR3 extends over 14 amino acids. The CDR3 here is CASSQGDSPYEQYF. The CDR3 DNA reads as TGTGCCAGCAGCCAGGGGGACAGCCCCTACGAGCAGTACTTC.

The rearrangement uses TRBV14 and TRBJ1-3; D gene unclear. The germline gives CDR1 SGHDN, CDR2 FVKESK. This CDR3 has 16 amino acids. V was trimmed by 4 bases and J by 0 bases, leaving 13 bases between them. The CDR3 DNA reads TGTGCCAGCAGCCTTTACGGGATCAGCTCTGGAAACACCATATATTTT. It yields the protein CASSLYGISSGNTIYF.

About this clonotype itself: This likely came from a read error, as a far larger clone is one base away. The genes are TRBV3-1 and TRBJ1-1, with 7 bases that match TRBD1. The junction had 6 bases not matched to a gene; V was cut back by 5 bases and J by 3 bases. Germline V lookup: CDR1 LGHDT, CDR2 YNNKEL (reference sequence). The CDR3 sequence is 14 residues long. The CDR3, as DNA: TGTGCCAGCAGCACTTCGACAGGGTACACTGAAGCTTTCTTT. This gives the protein CASSTSTGYTEAFF.

This clonotype was seen more than once but under ten times. This chain joins TRBV27 and TRBJ1-6, with D unclear. The CDR3 contains 16 residues. Germline V gene data show CDR1 as MNHEY and CDR2 as SMNVEV (reference sequence). V lost 3 bases to trimming and J lost 0 bases, with 9 bases between them. The DNA of the CDR3 is TGTGCCAGCAGTTTGGCGGCCAGCTCCTATAATTCACCCCTCCACTTT. Its protein is CASSLAASSYNSPLHF.

This clonotype was picked up many times. This chain uses TRBV3-1 with TRBJ1-2; D is perhaps TRBD1 (5 bases). Per the germline V gene, CDR1 is LGHDT and CDR2 is YNNKEL (reference sequence). The CDR3 has 15 amino acids. With 1 base removed from V and 4 bases from J, the gap between germline ends came to 13 bases. The CDR3 here is CASSQGGREGYGYTF. As DNA, the CDR3 is TGTGCCAGCAGCCAAGGCGGCAGGGAAGGCTATGGCTACACCTTC.

The chain has TRBV12-3 or TRBV12-4 and TRBJ2-7, with D uncertain. The CDR3 has 12 amino acids. The V gene lost 3 bases and the J gene lost 7 bases, with 10 bases spanning the gap. CDR3 coding DNA: TGTGCCAGCAGTTTGCCCTTTAGGGAGCAGTACTTC. Protein: CASSLPFREQYF.

As regards this clonotype: This could be a read error, since a much larger clone is one nucleotide away. The J gene is TRBJ2-2, the V gene TRBV6-1; a possible D gene is TRBD1 (5 bases). This CDR3 spans 13 amino acids. The germline gives CDR1 MNHNS, CDR2 SASEGT. V was pared by 5 bases and J by 1 base, with 5 bases between. The CDR3 region is CASSTGNTGELFF. CDR3 nucleotide sequence: TGTGCCAGCAGTACAGGGAACACCGGGGAGCTGTTTTTT.

This clonotype was seen ten or more times. V gene TRBV6-1 combines with J gene TRBJ1-1; D gene unclear. The V and J ends lost 6 bases and 4 bases respectively, with 21 bases between them. Germline V gives CDR1 MNHNS, CDR2 SASEGT. The CDR3 has 16 residues. As DNA, the CDR3 is TGTGCCAGCAGAGACTCAGACCGAGGAGGGAGCACTGAAGCTTTCTTT. This sequence encodes CASRDSDRGGSTEAFF.

This clonotype was seen once. A read error may be the cause here, since a much bigger clone is one base away. The CDR3 reads CASSLDGSGSYNEQFF. CDR3 in DNA: TGCGCCAGCAGCCTAGACGGGAGCGGCTCCTACAATGAGCAGTTCTTC. The chain uses TRBV4-1 and TRBJ2-1; TRBD2 might be the D (6 bases). The CDR3 totals 16 residues. Between the trimmed V and J ends, which lost 4 bases and 0 bases, there was a span of 13 bases. Looked up from germline, CDR1 is MGHRA and CDR2 is YSYEKL.

In this sample, this clonotype turned up a few times. The chain couples TRBV10-3 to TRBJ2-2, with unresolved D. Trimming removed 6 bases at V and 0 bases at J, with 5 bases between. The CDR3 length is 13 residues. CDR1 and CDR2 (germline): ENHRY, SYGVKD. The CDR3: CAIRGTNTGELFF. The DNA for the CDR3 is TGTGCCATCAGGGGGACGAACACCGGGGAGCTGTTTTTT.

This clonotype was seen ten or more times. The genes are TRBV11-2 and TRBJ2-1; TRBD1 matches at 9 bases. CDR3 size: 16 residues. Germline CDR1 SGHAT, CDR2 FQNNGV. After removal of 4 bases from V and 4 bases from J, the junction contained 8 bases not matched to a gene. CDR3 protein: CASSSRDREGYNEQFF. The CDR3 DNA sequence: TGTGCCAGCAGCTCCCGGGACAGGGAGGGGTACAATGAGCAGTTCTTC.

This clonotype was counted many times. The V gene is TRBV6-1, the J gene TRBJ1-1, with TRBD1 identical over 8 bases. The CDR3 is made up of 15 amino acids. The ends lost 8 bases at V and 6 bases at J; junction bases unmatched: 14. Germline V gene data show CDR1 as MNHNS and CDR2 as SASEGT. CDR3 amino acids: CASSIFRTGKAEAFF. The DNA of the CDR3 is TGTGCCAGCTCCATATTCCGGACAGGGAAGGCTGAAGCTTTCTTT.

This clonotype appeared many times. The J gene is TRBJ1-2, the V gene TRBV6-1; 7 bases align to TRBD1. The CDR3 runs 18 residues. Trimming took 6 bases from V and 1 from J; bases not matched to a gene: 17. CDR1 is MNHNS and CDR2 is SASEGT in the germline V gene. The CDR3, as DNA: TGTGCCAGCAGCCGTTATGGGCCATCAAGGGGGCTTAACTATGGCTACACCTTC. It codes for CASSRYGPSRGLNYGYTF.

The J gene is TRBJ1-2, the V gene TRBV15; no clear D. This CDR3 comprises 15 residues. V was trimmed by 0 bases and J by 2 bases, leaving 10 bases between them. CDR1 is LNHNV, CDR2 YYDKDF, per germline (reference sequence). The CDR3 region is CATSRDLGLNYGYTF. As DNA, the CDR3 is TGTGCCACCAGCAGAGATCTCGGACTCAACTATGGCTACACCTTC.

This clonotype has only a few counts. J is TRBJ2-6 and V is TRBV29-1; 7 bases match TRBD1. The V and J ends lost 7 bases and 2 bases, in that order; junction bases with no gene match: 5. CDR1 is SQVTM, CDR2 ANQGSEA, per germline. This CDR3 has 14 amino acids. CDR3 DNA: TGCAGCGACGGGACAGCGCCTGGGGCCAACGTCCTGACTTTC. Its protein is CSDGTAPGANVLTF.

This clonotype was seen many times. At one end the junction does not follow the germline gene, possibly because of a read error. The CDR3: CASSLVSADTEAFF. The CDR3 nucleotides are TGTGCCAGCAGCTTAGTGTCAGCGGACACTGAAGCTTTCTTT. The rearrangement links TRBV5-1 to TRBJ1-1, with D hard to call. Per germline, CDR1 SGHRS and CDR2 YFSETQ. The CDR3 sequence is 14 residues long.

This clonotype was recorded at least ten times. Here the CDR3 DNA reads TGTGCCAGCAGCCAAGCGAATCAGAACACTGAAGCTTTCTTT. It translates to CASSQANQNTEAFF. The chain has TRBV3-1 and TRBJ1-1; D remains ambiguous. Trimming took off 1 base at V and 1 base at J, with 7 bases between the two ends. The CDR3 covers 14 residues. Germline V lookup: CDR1 LGHDT, CDR2 YNNKEL (reference sequence).

This sequence joins TRBV12-5 and TRBJ2-5; TRBD2 agrees at 8 bases. The CDR3 extends over 15 amino acids. The junction had 8 bases not matched to a gene; V was cut back by 6 bases and J by 2 bases. Germline CDR1 is LGHNT and CDR2 is FRNRAP. Here the CDR3 DNA reads TGTGCTAGTGGCCCGGGGGGGGGAGGGCAAGAGACCCAGTACTTC. This gives the protein CASGPGGGGQETQYF.

This clonotype has ten or more counts. The chain uses TRBV7-9 and TRBJ1-1, with D unresolved. Germline assignment: CDR1 SEHNR and CDR2 FQNEAQ (reference sequence). With 2 bases removed from V and 3 bases from J, the gap between germline ends came to 10 bases. CDR3 size: 14 residues. CDR3 amino acids: CASSLLHADTEAFF. The CDR3 nucleotides read TGTGCCAGCAGCTTACTACATGCAGACACTGAAGCTTTCTTT.

This clonotype was detected ten times or more. V usage is TRBV7-9 and J usage is TRBJ1-1; 8 bases agree with TRBD1. The CDR3 has 16 residues. Germline V gene lookup returns CDR1 SEHNR and CDR2 FQNEAQ (reference sequence). Trimming took 5 bases from V and 0 from J; bases not matched to a gene: 8. The CDR3 loop is CASSPRTGTLNTEAFF. The CDR3 nucleotides read TGTGCCAGCAGCCCCAGGACAGGGACCTTGAACACTGAAGCTTTCTTT.

The rearrangement uses TRBV11-2 and TRBJ2-1; D could derive from TRBD1 or TRBD2 (5 bases each). This CDR3 spans 17 amino acids. V dropped 1 base and J dropped 5 bases, with 18 bases sitting between them. Germline loops: CDR1 SGHAT, CDR2 FQNNGV. DNA of the CDR3: TGTGCCAGCAGCTTAGTTTTCGGGGCACAGCGGAACAATGAGCAGTTCTTC. Residues: CASSLVFGAQRNNEQFF.

There are a few counts of this clonotype. This sequence joins TRBV7-9 and TRBJ2-5; TRBD1 might be the D (6 bases). Germline lookup yields CDR1 SEHNR and CDR2 FQNEAQ (reference sequence). With 1 base removed from V and 7 bases from J, the gap between germline ends came to 16 bases. There are 15 residues in the CDR3. This CDR3 reads CASSLVTGNNLTQYF. DNA for the CDR3: TGTGCCAGCAGCTTAGTGACAGGAAACAACTTGACCCAGTACTTC.

This clonotype was seen only a few times. This may arise from a read error, as a much more abundant clone is one base away. This chain connects TRBV7-2 to TRBJ2-5, with D possibly matching TRBD2 (6 bases). Germline V gene data show CDR1 as SGHTA and CDR2 as FQGNSA. The CDR3 loop spans 17 amino acids. Trimming took off 11 bases at V and 4 bases at J, with 29 bases between the two ends. CDR3 in amino acids: CACQPYQKGGWRETQYF. CDR3 bases: TGTGCCTGCCAACCTTACCAGAAGGGAGGATGGCGAGAGACCCAGTACTTC. Variable domain in full (rest from reference TRBV7-2 and TRBJ2-5): GAGVSQSPSNKVTEKGKDVELRCDPISGHTALYWYRQSLGQGLEFLIYFQGNSAPDKSGLPSDRFSAERTGGSVSTLTIQRTQQEDSAVYLCACQPYQKGGWRETQYFGPGTRLLVL.

This clonotype has at least ten counts. The rearrangement joins TRBV6-4 to TRBJ2-3; 12 bases match TRBD2. The J segment lost 6 bases and the V segment lost 0 bases, leaving 4 bases of the junction unmatched. Germline V CDR1 and CDR2: MRHNA, SNTAGT. This CDR3 region has 16 residues. In DNA form, the CDR3 reads TGTGCCAGCAGTGACTCGACTAGCGGGGGCCCGGATACGCAGTATTTT. The encoded protein is CASSDSTSGGPDTQYF.

This clonotype turned up a few times. The rearrangement uses TRBV4-1 and TRBJ1-1; D gene unclear. The CDR3 spans 16 residues. Germline V lookup: CDR1 MGHRA, CDR2 YSYEKL. Trimming stripped 0 bases from V and 0 bases from J, with 11 bases between. CDR3 nucleotide sequence: TGCGCCAGCAGCCAAGATTCCCGAAGTATGAACACTGAAGCTTTCTTT. This codes for CASSQDSRSMNTEAFF.